A selection of T cell receptor beta chains follows, all from one sample in a study of blood T cells in healthy people across ages. TCRdb passed the 5' RACE reads through MiXCR, listing each CDR3 protein once. Altogether some 690,000 distinct CDR3 sequences are present, about a fifth being singletons, with the ten largest covering roughly 22%. Source material: blood. Source of these receptors: a man in his 70s in good health. CDR3s include the opening cysteine and the closing phenylalanine or tryptophan. Fields, in order: clone size, J gene, V gene, D gene, CDR3 length, CDR3 protein, CDR3 DNA. The D gene is left open where the match is weak. Rows may omit the clone size; those that give it use once, few, many or a size class.

NA	TRBJ2-4	TRBV7-9	TRBD2	16	CASSYTGGPSKNIQYF	TGTGCCAGCAGCTATACGGGGGGGCCTTCCAAAAACATTCAGTACTTC
NA	TRBJ2-2	TRBV2	NA	12	CASSETQFRWFF	TGTGCCAGCAGTGAAACCCAGTTCCGATGGTTTTTT
few	TRBJ2-2	TRBV6-1	NA	14	CASITTGSTGELFF	TGTGCCAGCATAACTACAGGGTCAACCGGGGAGCTGTTTTTT
NA	TRBJ1-2	TRBV20-1	NA	11	CSATRLYGYTF	TGCAGTGCCACCCGTCTCTATGGCTACACCTTC
once	TRBJ1-1	TRBV12-3/TRBV12-4	NA	16	CASSYMAGPWDTEAFF	TGTGCCAGCAGTTATATGGCAGGCCCATGGGACACTGAAGCTTTCTTT
many	TRBJ1-1	TRBV10-2	NA	13	CASNPARAAEAFF	TGCGCCAGCAACCCGGCCAGGGCGGCTGAAGCTTTCTTT
NA	TRBJ2-3	TRBV2	NA	14	CASSVSDFTDTQYF	TGTGCCAGCAGTGTGTCCGACTTCACAGATACGCAGTATTTT
few	TRBJ2-3	TRBV9	TRBD2	15	CASSVEVTSGWRQYF	TGTGCCAGCAGCGTAGAGGTGACTAGCGGATGGAGGCAGTATTTT
NA	TRBJ2-3	TRBV29-1	NA	13	CSAVSVPPDTQYF	TGCAGCGCCGTGAGCGTCCCCCCAGATACGCAGTATTTT
few	TRBJ2-3	TRBV5-1	NA	16	CASSSQGDASTDTQYF	TGCGCCAGCAGCTCCCAAGGGGACGCTAGCACAGATACGCAGTATTTT
NA	TRBJ1-2	TRBV7-2	TRBD1	14	CASSLATGAYGYTF	TGTGCCAGCAGCTTAGCCACAGGGGCCTATGGCTACACCTTC
few	TRBJ1-2	TRBV3-1	NA	16	CASSPTRVDEDYGYTF	TGTGCCAGCAGCCCCACACGGGTGGACGAGGACTATGGCTACACCTTC
once	TRBJ2-7	TRBV28	TRBD1	15	CASSLSTRDRVEQYF	TGTGCCAGCAGTTTGTCAACTCGGGACAGGGTCGAGCAGTACTTC
NA	TRBJ1-4	TRBV15	TRBD1	15	CATSRPGGPNEKLFF	TGTGCCACCAGCAGACCAGGGGGTCCTAATGAAAAACTGTTTTTT
few	TRBJ2-5	TRBV20-1	TRBD2	15	CNTFRLAGEWETQYF	TGCAATACCTTCCGGCTAGCGGGAGAATGGGAGACCCAGTACTTC
few	TRBJ1-6	TRBV18	TRBD1	15	CASSPDRVVSSPLHF	TGTGCCAGCTCACCGGACAGGGTGGTGTCTTCACCCCTCCACTTT
few	TRBJ1-6	TRBV6-5	NA	16	CASSYSRSSYNSPLHF	TGTGCCAGCAGTTACTCGCGTAGCTCCTATAATTCACCCCTCCACTTT
many	TRBJ2-2	TRBV7-6	NA	16	CASSLAVGRTTGELFF	TGTGCCAGCAGCTTAGCGGTTGGTCGGACCACCGGGGAGCTGTTTTTT
NA	TRBJ2-3	TRBV20-1	NA	15	CSARDSAPRTDTQYF	TGCAGTGCTAGAGATAGCGCGCCCCGGACAGATACGCAGTATTTT
NA	TRBJ1-3	TRBV6-1	TRBD1	18	CASSGSFGDRRTRNTIYF	TGTGCCAGCAGCGGATCCTTCGGGGACAGGCGAACTCGAAACACCATATATTTT
few	TRBJ1-5	TRBV20-1	NA	13	CSADDRTNQPQHF	TGCAGTGCGGATGACAGGACGAATCAGCCCCAGCATTTT
few	TRBJ2-3	TRBV20-1	TRBD2	14	CTPRGGGLKDTQYF	TGCACCCCTCGGGGGGGCGGATTGAAAGATACGCAGTATTTT
NA	TRBJ2-7	TRBV5-1	NA	17	CASSTSVGPVSAYEQYF	TGCGCCAGCAGCACCTCGGTAGGGCCGGTTTCTGCCTACGAGCAGTACTTC
many	TRBJ1-2	TRBV7-9	NA	14	CASSFKGTFRGYTF	TGTGCCAGCAGCTTCAAGGGGACATTTCGGGGCTACACCTTC
few	TRBJ2-1	TRBV5-1	NA	16	CASSQTGISSYNEQFF	TGCGCCAGCAGCCAGACAGGCATTAGCTCCTACAATGAGCAGTTCTTC
NA	TRBJ2-3	TRBV20-1	TRBD2	15	CSATLAGGSTDTQYF	TGCAGTGCAACATTAGCGGGAGGATCCACAGATACGCAGTATTTT
NA	TRBJ2-1	TRBV20-1	NA	16	CSAIGPRKSSYNEQFF	TGCAGTGCCATAGGCCCCAGGAAAAGCTCCTACAATGAGCAGTTCTTC
few	TRBJ2-6	TRBV24-1	NA	16	CATSEPRAPGANVLTF	TGTGCCACCAGTGAGCCTAGGGCTCCTGGGGCCAACGTCCTGACTTTC
NA	TRBJ2-3	TRBV7-2	NA	15	CASSSPREVTDTQYF	TGTGCCAGCAGCTCTCCCAGGGAGGTCACAGATACGCAGTATTTT
few	TRBJ2-3	TRBV20-1	TRBD1	14	CSARRGQITDTQYF	TGCAGTGCTAGACGGGGACAGATCACAGATACGCAGTATTTT
NA	TRBJ2-3	TRBV20-1	TRBD2	15	CSAGLAGGRTDTQYF	TGCAGTGCTGGACTAGCGGGAGGGAGGACAGATACGCAGTATTTT
few	TRBJ1-3	TRBV6-5	NA	13	CASSPRSGNTIYF	TGTGCCAGCAGCCCCCGTTCGGGAAACACCATATATTTT
NA	TRBJ1-1	TRBV7-9	NA	14	CAGSGAGWNTEAFF	TGTGCCGGCAGCGGGGCGGGGTGGAACACTGAAGCTTTCTTT
few	TRBJ2-1	TRBV6-5	TRBD1	14	CASSYRGQGDEQFF	TGTGCCAGCAGTTACAGGGGACAGGGCGATGAGCAGTTCTTC
few	TRBJ2-1	TRBV9	NA	14	CASSPRGTNNEQFF	TGTGCCAGCAGTCCCAGGGGGACTAACAATGAGCAGTTCTTC
few	TRBJ2-4	TRBV7-8	TRBD2	15	CASSLVTSGRHIQYF	TGTGCCAGCAGCTTAGTGACTAGCGGGAGGCACATTCAGTACTTC
once	TRBJ2-1	TRBV14	NA	17	CASTQTMILSSYNEQFF	TGTGCCAGCACTCAGACGATGATACTAAGCTCCTACAATGAGCAGTTCTTC
NA	TRBJ2-2	TRBV28	NA	15	CASSLFDPNTGELFF	TGTGCCAGCAGTTTATTCGATCCGAACACCGGGGAGCTGTTTTTT
few	TRBJ2-3	TRBV29-1	TRBD2	15	CSVDISGSGTDTQYF	TGCAGCGTCGACATTAGCGGGAGCGGCACAGATACACAGTATTTT
few	TRBJ2-1	TRBV6-2/TRBV6-3	NA	18	CASSYSLFRDTSYNEQFF	TGTGCCAGCAGTTACTCCCTCTTCCGGGACACAAGCTACAATGAGCAGTTCTTC
many	TRBJ2-3	TRBV2	TRBD1	15	CASSSDRGDTDTQYF	TGTGCCAGCAGTAGCGACAGGGGCGACACAGATACGCAGTATTTT
NA	TRBJ1-1	TRBV5-1	TRBD1	16	CASSLGGGQGGTEAFF	TGCGCCAGCAGCTTGGGTGGTGGACAGGGCGGCACTGAAGCTTTCTTT
NA	TRBJ1-2	TRBV29-1	TRBD1	17	CSVDSRPGTGNEYGYTF	TGCAGCGTTGATTCAAGACCCGGGACAGGGAATGAATATGGCTACACCTTC
NA	TRBJ2-6	TRBV28	TRBD1	18	CASSQPGQGSSGANVLTF	TGTGCCAGCAGTCAACCGGGACAGGGGTCCTCTGGGGCCAACGTCCTGACTTTC
NA	TRBJ2-1	TRBV7-2	NA	16	CASSLAAGSGRNEQFF	TGTGCCAGCAGCTTAGCAGCCGGGTCAGGGAGGAATGAGCAGTTCTTC